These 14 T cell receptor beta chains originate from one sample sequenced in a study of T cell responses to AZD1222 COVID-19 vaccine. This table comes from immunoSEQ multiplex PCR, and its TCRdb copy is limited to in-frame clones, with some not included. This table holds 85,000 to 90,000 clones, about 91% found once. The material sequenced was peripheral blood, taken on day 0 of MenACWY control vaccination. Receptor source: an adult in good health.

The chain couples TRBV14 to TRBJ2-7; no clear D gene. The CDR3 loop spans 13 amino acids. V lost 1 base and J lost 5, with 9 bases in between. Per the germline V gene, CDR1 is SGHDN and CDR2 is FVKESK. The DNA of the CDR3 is TGTGCCAGCAGCCAAGCACCGCGAAACGAGCAGTACTTC. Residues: CASSQAPRNEQYF.

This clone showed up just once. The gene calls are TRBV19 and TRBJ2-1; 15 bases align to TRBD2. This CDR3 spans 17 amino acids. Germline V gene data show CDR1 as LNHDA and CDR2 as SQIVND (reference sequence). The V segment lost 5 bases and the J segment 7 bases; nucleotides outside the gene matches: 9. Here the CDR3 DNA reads TGTGCCAGTAGTCCATGGACTAGCGGGGGGGCAGGTAATGAGCAGTTCTTC. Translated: CASSPWTSGGAGNEQFF.

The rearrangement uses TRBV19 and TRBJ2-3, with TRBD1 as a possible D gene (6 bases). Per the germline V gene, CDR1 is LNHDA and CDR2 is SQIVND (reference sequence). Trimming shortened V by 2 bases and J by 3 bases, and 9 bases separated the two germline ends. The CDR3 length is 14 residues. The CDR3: CASSIRDTTDTQYF. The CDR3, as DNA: TGTGCCAGTAGTATACGGGACACAACAGATACGCAGTATTTT.

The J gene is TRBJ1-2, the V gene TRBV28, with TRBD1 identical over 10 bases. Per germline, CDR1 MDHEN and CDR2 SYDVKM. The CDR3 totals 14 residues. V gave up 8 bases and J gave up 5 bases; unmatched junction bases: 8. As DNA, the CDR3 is TGTGCCAGCGGGGGGGACAGGGGAGGGTATGGCTACACCTTC. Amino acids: CASGGDRGGYGYTF.

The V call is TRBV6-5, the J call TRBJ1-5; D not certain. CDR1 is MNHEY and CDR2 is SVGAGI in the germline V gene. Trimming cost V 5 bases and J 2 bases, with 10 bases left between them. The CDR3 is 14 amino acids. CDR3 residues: CASSPWRGNQPQHF. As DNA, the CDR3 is TGTGCCAGCAGTCCCTGGCGGGGCAATCAGCCCCAGCATTTT.

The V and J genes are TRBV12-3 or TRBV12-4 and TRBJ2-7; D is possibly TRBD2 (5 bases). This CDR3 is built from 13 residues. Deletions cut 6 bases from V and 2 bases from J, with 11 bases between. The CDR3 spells CASSYSGTYEQYF. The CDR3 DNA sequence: TGTGCCAGCAGCTACTCCGGGACCTACGAGCAGTACTTC.

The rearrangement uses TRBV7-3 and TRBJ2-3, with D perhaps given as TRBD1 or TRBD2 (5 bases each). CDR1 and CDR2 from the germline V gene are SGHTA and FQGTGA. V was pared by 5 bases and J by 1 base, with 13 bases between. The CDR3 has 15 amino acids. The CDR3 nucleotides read TGTGCCAGCAGCCCTATTTTGGGGGGCACAGATACGCAGTATTTT. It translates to CASSPILGGTDTQYF. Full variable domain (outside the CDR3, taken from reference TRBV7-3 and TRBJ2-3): GAGVSQTPSNKVTEKGKYVELRCDPISGHTALYWYRQSLGQGPEFLIYFQGTGAADDSGLPNDRFFAVRPEGSVSTLKIQRTERGDSAVYLCASSPILGGTDTQYFGPGTRLTVL.

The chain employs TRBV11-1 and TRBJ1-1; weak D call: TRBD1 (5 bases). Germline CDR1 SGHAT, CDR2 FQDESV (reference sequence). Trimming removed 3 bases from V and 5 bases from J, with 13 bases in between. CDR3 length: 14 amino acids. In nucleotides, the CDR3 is TGTGCCAGCAGCTTGGAAAGGGGTGCAACTGAAGCTTTCTTT. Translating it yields CASSLERGATEAFF.

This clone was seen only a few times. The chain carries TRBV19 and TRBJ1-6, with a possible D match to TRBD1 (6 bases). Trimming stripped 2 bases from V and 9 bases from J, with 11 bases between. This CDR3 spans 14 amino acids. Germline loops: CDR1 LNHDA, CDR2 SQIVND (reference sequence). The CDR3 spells CASSIQQGISPLHF. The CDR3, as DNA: TGTGCCAGTAGTATACAACAGGGTATTTCACCCCTCCACTTT.

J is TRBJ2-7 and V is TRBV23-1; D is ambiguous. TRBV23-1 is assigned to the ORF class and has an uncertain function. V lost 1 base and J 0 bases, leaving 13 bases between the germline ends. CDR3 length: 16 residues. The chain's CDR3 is CASSQWPLRSSYEQYF. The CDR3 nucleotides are TGCGCCAGCAGTCAATGGCCGCTCAGGAGCTCCTACGAGCAGTACTTC.

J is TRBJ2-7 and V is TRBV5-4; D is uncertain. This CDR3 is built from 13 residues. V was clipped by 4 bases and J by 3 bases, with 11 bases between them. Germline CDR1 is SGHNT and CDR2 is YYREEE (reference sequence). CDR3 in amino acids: CASSRSGGYEQYF. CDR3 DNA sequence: TGTGCCAGCAGCCGATCGGGTGGCTACGAGCAGTACTTC.

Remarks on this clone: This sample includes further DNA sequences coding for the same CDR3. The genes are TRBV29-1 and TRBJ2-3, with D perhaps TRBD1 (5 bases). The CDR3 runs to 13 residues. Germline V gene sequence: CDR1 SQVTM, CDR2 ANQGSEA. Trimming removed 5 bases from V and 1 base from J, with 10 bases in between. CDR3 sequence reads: CSVRQGGTDTQYF. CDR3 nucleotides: TGCAGCGTTCGGCAGGGCGGCACAGATACGCAGTATTTT.

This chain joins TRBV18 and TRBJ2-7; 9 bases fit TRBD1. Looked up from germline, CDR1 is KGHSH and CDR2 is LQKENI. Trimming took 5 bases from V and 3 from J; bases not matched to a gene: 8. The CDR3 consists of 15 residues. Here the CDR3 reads CASSAGTGSVYEQYF. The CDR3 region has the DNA TGTGCCAGCTCAGCTGGGACAGGGAGCGTCTACGAGCAGTACTTC.

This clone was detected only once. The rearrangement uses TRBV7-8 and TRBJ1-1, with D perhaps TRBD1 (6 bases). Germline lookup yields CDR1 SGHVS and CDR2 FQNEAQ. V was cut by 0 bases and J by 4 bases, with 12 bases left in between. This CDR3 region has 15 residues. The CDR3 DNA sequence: TGTGCCAGCAGCTTAGCTCAGGGGAGGGGCACTGAAGCTTTCTTT. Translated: CASSLAQGRGTEAFF.